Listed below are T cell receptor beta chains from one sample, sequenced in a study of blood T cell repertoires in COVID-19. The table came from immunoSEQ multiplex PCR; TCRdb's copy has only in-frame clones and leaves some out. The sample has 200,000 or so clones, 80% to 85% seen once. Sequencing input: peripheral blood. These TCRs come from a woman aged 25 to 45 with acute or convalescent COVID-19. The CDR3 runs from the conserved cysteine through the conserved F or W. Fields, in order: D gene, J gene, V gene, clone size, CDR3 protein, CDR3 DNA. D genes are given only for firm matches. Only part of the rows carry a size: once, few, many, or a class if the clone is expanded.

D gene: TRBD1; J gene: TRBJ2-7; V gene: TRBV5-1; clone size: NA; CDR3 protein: CASSLAGTGAIYEQYF; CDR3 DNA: TGCGCCAGCAGCTTGGCAGGGACAGGGGCGATCTACGAGCAGTACTTC
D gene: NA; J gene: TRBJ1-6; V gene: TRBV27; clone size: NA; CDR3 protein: CASTKDTGLSSPLHF; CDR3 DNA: TGTGCCAGCACCAAGGATACAGGGCTAAGTTCACCCCTCCACTTT
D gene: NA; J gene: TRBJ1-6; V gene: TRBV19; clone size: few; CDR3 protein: CASHDQVYNSPLHF; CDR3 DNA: TGTGCCAGCCACGATCAGGTGTATAATTCACCCCTCCACTTT
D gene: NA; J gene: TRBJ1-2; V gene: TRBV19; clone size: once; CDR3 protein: CASSLGGEGNTF; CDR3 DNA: TGTGCCAGCTCCCTAGGTGGGGAGGGAAACACCTTC
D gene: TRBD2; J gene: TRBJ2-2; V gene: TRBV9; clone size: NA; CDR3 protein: CASSVGLAGGPGTGELFF; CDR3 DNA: TGTGCCAGCAGCGTAGGTCTAGCGGGGGGGCCCGGCACCGGGGAGCTGTTTTTT
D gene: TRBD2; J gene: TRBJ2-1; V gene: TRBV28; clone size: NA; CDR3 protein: CASSPISGGAYNEQFF; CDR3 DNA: TGTGCCAGCAGTCCCATTTCGGGAGGTGCATACAATGAGCAGTTCTTC
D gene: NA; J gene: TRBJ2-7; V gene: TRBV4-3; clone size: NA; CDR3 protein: CASSQDNFFGEQYF; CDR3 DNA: TGCGCCAGCAGCCAAGATAACTTTTTCGGCGAGCAGTACTTC
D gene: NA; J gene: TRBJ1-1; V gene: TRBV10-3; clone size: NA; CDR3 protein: CAISDRGGAPMNTEAFF; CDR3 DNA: TGTGCCATCAGTGACCGGGGGGGGGCCCCAATGAACACTGAAGCTTTCTTT
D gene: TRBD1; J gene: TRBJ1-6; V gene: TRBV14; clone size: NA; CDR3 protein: CASSALRDRANSPLHF; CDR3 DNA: TGTGCCAGCAGCGCCCTCCGGGACAGGGCTAATTCACCCCTCCACTTT
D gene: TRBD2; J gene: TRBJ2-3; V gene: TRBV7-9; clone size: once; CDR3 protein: CASSFRKSGGKKIDTQYF; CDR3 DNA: TGTGCCAGCAGCTTCCGAAAATCGGGGGGAAAAAAAATAGATACGCAGTATTTT
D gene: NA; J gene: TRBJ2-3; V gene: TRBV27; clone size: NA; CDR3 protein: CASRLVFSGSTDTQYF; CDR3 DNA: TGTGCCAGCAGGTTGGTTTTTTCGGGTAGCACAGATACGCAGTATTTT
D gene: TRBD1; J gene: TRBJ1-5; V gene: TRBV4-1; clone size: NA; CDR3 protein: CASSQDPTGNQPQHF; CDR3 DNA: TGCGCCAGCAGCCAAGATCCGACAGGGAATCAGCCCCAGCATTTT
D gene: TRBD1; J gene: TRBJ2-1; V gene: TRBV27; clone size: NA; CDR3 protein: CASENRDRGTGEQFF; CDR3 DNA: TGTGCCAGCGAAAACCGGGACAGAGGGACGGGTGAGCAGTTCTTC
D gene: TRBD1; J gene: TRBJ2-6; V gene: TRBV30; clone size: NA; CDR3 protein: CAWSPGGSGANVLTF; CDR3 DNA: TGTGCCTGGAGTCCAGGGGGCTCTGGGGCCAACGTCCTGACTTTC
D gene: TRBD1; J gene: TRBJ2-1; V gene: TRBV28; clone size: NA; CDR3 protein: CASSTAGTGPYNEQFF; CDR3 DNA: TGTGCCAGCAGCACTGCCGGGACAGGGCCCTACAATGAGCAGTTCTTC
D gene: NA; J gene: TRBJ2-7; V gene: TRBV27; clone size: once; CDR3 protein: CASSRRGGFYEQYF; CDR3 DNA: TGTGCCAGCAGTCGACGTGGGGGGTTCTACGAGCAGTACTTC
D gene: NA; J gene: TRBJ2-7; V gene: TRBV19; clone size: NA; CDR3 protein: CARSYGRDSYEQYF; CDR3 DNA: TGTGCCAGGAGTTATGGACGGGACTCCTACGAGCAGTACTTC
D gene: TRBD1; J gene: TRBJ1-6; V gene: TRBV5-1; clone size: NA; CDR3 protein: CASSLGQGASSPLHF; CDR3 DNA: TGCGCCAGCAGCTTAGGACAGGGGGCAAGTTCACCCCTCCACTTT
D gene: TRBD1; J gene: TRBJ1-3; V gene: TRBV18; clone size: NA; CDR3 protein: CASSTKNTGVGNTIYF; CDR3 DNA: TGTGCCAGCTCCACCAAAAATACAGGGGTTGGAAACACCATATATTTT
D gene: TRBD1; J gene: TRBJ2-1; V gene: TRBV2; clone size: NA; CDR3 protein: CASSDGQGYNEQFF; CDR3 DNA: TGTGCCAGCAGTGATGGACAGGGTTACAATGAGCAGTTCTTC
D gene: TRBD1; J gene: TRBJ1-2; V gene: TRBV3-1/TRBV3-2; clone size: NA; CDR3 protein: CASSHREQGAFGYTF; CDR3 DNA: TGTGCCAGCAGCCATAGGGAACAGGGGGCTTTTGGCTACACCTTC